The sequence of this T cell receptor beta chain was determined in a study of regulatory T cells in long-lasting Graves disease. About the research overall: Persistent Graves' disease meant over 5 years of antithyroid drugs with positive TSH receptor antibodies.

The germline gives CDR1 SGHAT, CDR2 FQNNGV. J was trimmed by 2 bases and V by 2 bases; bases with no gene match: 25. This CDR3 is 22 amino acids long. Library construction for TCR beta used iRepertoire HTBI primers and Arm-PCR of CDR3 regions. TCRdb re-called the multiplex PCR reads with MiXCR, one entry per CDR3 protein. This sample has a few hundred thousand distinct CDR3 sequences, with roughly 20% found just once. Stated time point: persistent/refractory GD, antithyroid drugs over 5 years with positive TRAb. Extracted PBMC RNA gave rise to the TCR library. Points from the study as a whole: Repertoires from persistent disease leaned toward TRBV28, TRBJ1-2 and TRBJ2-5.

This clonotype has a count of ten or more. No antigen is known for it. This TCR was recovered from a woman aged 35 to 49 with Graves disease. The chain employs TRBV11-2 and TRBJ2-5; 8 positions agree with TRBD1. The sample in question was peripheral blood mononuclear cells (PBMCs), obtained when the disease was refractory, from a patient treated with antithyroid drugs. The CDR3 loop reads CASSLIIPWRAGGRPIQETQYF. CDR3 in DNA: TGTGCCAGCAGCTTAATAATTCCCTGGAGGGCAGGGGGCCGCCCGATTCAAGAGACCCAGTACTTC.